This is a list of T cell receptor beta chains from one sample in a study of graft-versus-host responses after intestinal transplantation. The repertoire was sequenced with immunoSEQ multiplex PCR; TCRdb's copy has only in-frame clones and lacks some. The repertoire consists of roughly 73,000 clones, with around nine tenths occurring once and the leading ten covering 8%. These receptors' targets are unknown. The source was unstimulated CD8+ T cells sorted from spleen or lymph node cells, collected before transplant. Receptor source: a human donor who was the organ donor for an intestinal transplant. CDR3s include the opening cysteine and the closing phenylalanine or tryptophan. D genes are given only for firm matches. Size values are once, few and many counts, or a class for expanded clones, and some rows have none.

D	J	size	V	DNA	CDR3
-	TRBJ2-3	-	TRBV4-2	TGTGCCAGCAGTTACGACTGGGCGTCTAGCACAGATACGCAGTATTTT	CASSYDWASSTDTQYF
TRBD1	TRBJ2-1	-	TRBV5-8	TGTGCCAGCAGCTCCTGGGACAGGATCTCCTACAATGAGCAGTTCTTC	CASSSWDRISYNEQFF
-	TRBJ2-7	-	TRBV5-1	TGCGCCAGCAGCTTTGGCCGGGACGAGCAGTACTTC	CASSFGRDEQYF
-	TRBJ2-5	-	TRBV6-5	TGTGCCAGCAGTTACTCAGAACCCCGGGACAAAGAGACCCAGTACTTC	CASSYSEPRDKETQYF
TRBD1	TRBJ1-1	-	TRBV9	TGTGCCAGCAGCCAAGGGACAGGCGATCTTCTACTGAACACTGAAGCTTTCTTT	CASSQGTGDLLLNTEAFF
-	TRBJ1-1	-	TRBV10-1	TGCGCCCCCTGCCTTGAGTGGGTCGATATGAACACTGAAGCTTTCTTT	CAPCLEWVDMNTEAFF
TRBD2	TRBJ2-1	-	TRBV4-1	TGCGCCAGCAGCCCTCAACAACTAGCGGGACCCTACAATGAGCAGTTCTTC	CASSPQQLAGPYNEQFF
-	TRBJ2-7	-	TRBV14	TGTGCCAGCAGCCCCAGGGGGGTCCCCTACGAGCAGTACTTC	CASSPRGVPYEQYF
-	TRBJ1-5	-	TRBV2	TGTGCCAGCAGTGACGGGGAGTATAGCAATCAGCCCCAGCATTTT	CASSDGEYSNQPQHF
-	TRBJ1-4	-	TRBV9	TGTGCCAGCAGCGTAGCCCAGGGGCTGGCAACTAATGAAAAACTGTTTTTT	CASSVAQGLATNEKLFF
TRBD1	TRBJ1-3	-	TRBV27	TGTGCCAGCAGTCTGCCCTCCGGGACAGACTACTCTGGAAACACCATATATTTT	CASSLPSGTDYSGNTIYF
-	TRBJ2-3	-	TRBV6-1	TGTGCCAGCAGTTTATGGAGGGGGAGCACAGATACGCAGTATTTT	CASSLWRGSTDTQYF
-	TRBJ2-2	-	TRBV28	TGTGCCAGCAGTTTCGGACAGAACACCGGGGAGCTGTTTTTT	CASSFGQNTGELFF
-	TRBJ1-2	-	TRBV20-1	TGCAGTGCTATGAACCTACCGGGCTACACCTTC	CSAMNLPGYTF
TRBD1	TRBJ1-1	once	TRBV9	TGTGCCAGCGATCGACAGGGGGCGGGCACTGAAGCTTTCTTT	CASDRQGAGTEAFF
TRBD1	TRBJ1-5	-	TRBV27	TGTGCCCCGAAGGACAGGGGACACAATCAGCCCCAGCATTTT	CAPKDRGHNQPQHF
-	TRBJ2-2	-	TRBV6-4	TGTGCCAGCAGTGACACCGGGGAGCTGTTTTTT	CASSDTGELFF
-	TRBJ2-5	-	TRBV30	TGTGCCTTTAGTGGGAGGTACCAAGAGACCCAGTACTTC	CAFSGRYQETQYF
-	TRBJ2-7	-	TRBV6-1	TGTGCCAGCACTCTAGCACGGCAGGTCCCCTACGAGCAGTACTTC	CASTLARQVPYEQYF
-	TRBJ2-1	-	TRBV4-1	TGCGCCAGCAGCCTGGTCGTAGCCGGCGATGAGCAGTTCTTC	CASSLVVAGDEQFF
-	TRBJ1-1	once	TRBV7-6	TGTGCCAGCAGCTCTACAGCCATGAACACTGAAGCTTTCTTT	CASSSTAMNTEAFF
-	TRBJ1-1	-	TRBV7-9	TGTGCCAGCGTTTGGGCGGGTTTAAACACTGAAGCTTTCTTT	CASVWAGLNTEAFF
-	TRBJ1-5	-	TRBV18	TGTGCCAGCTCAGACTACGAGGTTCAGCCCCAGCATTTT	CASSDYEVQPQHF
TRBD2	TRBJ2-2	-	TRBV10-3	TGTGCCATCAGTGAGGCGGGACTACTCAACACCGGGGAGCTGTTTTTT	CAISEAGLLNTGELFF
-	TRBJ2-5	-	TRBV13	TGTGCCAGCAGCCTACGGGACTTAAAAGAGACCCAGTACTTC	CASSLRDLKETQYF
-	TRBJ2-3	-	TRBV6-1	TGTGCCAGCAGTGACCATCCGGGAAATACGCAGTATTTT	CASSDHPGNTQYF
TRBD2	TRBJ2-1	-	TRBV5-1	TGCGCCAGCAGCTTGGTGTCTAGCGGAAACAATGAGCAGTTCTTC	CASSLVSSGNNEQFF
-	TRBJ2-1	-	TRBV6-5	TGTGCCAGCAGCCCATTCGGGCCCAATGAGCAGTTCTTC	CASSPFGPNEQFF
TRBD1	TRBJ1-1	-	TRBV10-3	TGTGCCATCAGCGGACAGGGGGCGGACACTGAAGCTTTCTTT	CAISGQGADTEAFF
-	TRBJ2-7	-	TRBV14	TGTGCCAGCAGCCAAGGACATCAACCCTATTACGAGCAGTACTTC	CASSQGHQPYYEQYF
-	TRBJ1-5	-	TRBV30	TGTGCCTGGACTTCGGAAGAGACTCAGCCCCAGCATTTT	CAWTSEETQPQHF
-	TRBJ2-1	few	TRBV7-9	TGTGCCAGCACCCCTCGGGCACAGGATTACAATGAGCAGTTCTTC	CASTPRAQDYNEQFF
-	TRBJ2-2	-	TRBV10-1	TGCGCCAGCCGGGACACGAACACCGGGGAGCTGTTTTTT	CASRDTNTGELFF
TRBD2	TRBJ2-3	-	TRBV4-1	TGCGCCAGCAGCCGGACTGGCGCTAGCGGGGGGGCCCCAGATACGCAGTATTTT	CASSRTGASGGAPDTQYF
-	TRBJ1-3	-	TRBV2	TGTGCCAGCAGTGAGATAAGATCACAATCTGGAAACACCATATATTTT	CASSEIRSQSGNTIYF
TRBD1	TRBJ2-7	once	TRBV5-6	TGTGCCAGCAGCTCGGACAGGGGATCGAAGTTGACTTACTACGAGCAGTACTTC	CASSSDRGSKLTYYEQYF
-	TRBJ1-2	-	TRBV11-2	TGTGCCAGCAGCTTACGGGCGGATGGCTACACCTTC	CASSLRADGYTF
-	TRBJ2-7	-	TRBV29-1	TGCAGCGTTGTGGTCTGGGCAGGCGAGCAGTACTTC	CSVVVWAGEQYF
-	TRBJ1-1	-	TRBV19	TGTGCCAGTAGTATAGACCCAGGGAACACTGAAGCTTTCTTT	CASSIDPGNTEAFF
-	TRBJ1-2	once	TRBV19	TGTGCCAGTAGTATCCCCATTACGAACTATGGCTACACCTTC	CASSIPITNYGYTF
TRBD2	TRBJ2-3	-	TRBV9	TGTGCCAGCACCCCTCGAGGATGGACTAGTGGCACAGATACGCAGTATTTT	CASTPRGWTSGTDTQYF
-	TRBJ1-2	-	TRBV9	TGTGCCAGCAGCCCCAATAAAGCTAACTATGGCTACACCTTC	CASSPNKANYGYTF
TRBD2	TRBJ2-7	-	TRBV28	TGTGCCAGCAGTTTGTCACTAGCGGATAGCTCCTACGAGCAGTACTTC	CASSLSLADSSYEQYF
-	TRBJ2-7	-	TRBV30	TGTGCCTGGGCAGAGAAGTACGAGCAGTACTTC	CAWAEKYEQYF
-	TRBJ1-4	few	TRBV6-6	TGTGCCAGCAGTTACGAAGGGGAAGTCGAAAAACTGTTTTTT	CASSYEGEVEKLFF
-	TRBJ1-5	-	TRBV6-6	TGTGCCAGCAGTTATGGATTTAATCAGCCCCAGCATTTT	CASSYGFNQPQHF
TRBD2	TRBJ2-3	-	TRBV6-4	TGTGCCAGCTCTAGCGGGGGAACAGATACGCAATATTTT	CASSSGGTDTQYF
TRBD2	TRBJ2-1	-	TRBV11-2	TGTGCCAGCAGCTCCCGGACTAGCGGGTACAATGAGCAGTTCTTC	CASSSRTSGYNEQFF
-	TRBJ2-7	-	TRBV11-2	TGTGCCAGCAGCCCAGGACAAGCGGTCTACGAGCAGTACTTC	CASSPGQAVYEQYF
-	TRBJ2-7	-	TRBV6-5	TGTGCCAGCAGTTCGCGAAGTACGCCCTACGAGCAGTACTTC	CASSSRSTPYEQYF
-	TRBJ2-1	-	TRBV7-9	TGTGCCAGCAGCCCCTCTAACTCCTACAATGAGCAGTTCTTC	CASSPSNSYNEQFF
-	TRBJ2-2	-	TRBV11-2	TGTGCCAGCAGCTTATCCGCTAGCGCCGGGGAGCTGTTTTTT	CASSLSASAGELFF
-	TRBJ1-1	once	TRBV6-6	TGTGCCAGCAGTTACTCCATATTAGGCACTGAAGCTTTCTTT	CASSYSILGTEAFF
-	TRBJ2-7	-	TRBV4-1	TGCGCCAGCAGCCTAAGGGACGACTACTACGAGCAGTACTTC	CASSLRDDYYEQYF
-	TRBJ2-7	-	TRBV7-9	TGTGCCAGCAGCCCAACTAGTACCTACGAGCAGTACTTC	CASSPTSTYEQYF